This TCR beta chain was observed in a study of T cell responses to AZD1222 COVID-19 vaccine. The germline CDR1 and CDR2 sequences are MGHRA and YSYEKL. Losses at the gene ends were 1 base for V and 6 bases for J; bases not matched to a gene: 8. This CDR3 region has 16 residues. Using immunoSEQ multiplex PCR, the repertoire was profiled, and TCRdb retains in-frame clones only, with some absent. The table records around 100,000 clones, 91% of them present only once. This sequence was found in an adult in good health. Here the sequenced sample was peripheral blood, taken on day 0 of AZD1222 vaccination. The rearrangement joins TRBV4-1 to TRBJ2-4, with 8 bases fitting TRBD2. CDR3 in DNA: TGCGCCAGCAGCCAAGCGGAGCGGGAGAAGGGAAACATTCAGTACTTC. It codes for CASSQAEREKGNIQYF.